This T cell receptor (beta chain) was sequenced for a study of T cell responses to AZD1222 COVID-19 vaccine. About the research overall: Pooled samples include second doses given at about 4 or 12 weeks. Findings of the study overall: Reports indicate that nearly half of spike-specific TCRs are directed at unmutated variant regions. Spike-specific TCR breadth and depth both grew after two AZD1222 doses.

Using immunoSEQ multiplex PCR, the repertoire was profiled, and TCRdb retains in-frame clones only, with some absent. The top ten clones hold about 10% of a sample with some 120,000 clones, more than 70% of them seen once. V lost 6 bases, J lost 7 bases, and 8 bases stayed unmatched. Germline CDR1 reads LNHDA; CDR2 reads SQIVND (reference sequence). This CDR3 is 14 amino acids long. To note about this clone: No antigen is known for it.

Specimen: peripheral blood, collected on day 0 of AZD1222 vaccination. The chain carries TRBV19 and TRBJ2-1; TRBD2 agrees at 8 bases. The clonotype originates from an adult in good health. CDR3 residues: CASSPGGLGNEQFF. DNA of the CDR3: TGTGCCAGTAGCCCGGGGGGACTAGGGAATGAGCAGTTCTTC.